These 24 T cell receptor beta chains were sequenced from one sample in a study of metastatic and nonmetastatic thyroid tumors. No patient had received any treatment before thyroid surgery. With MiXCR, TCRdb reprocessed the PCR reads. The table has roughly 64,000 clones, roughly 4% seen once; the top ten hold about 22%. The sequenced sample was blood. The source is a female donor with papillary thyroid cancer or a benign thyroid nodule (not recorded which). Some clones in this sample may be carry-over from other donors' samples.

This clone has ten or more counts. CDR3 loop: CASSLASSGLNEQFF. DNA for the CDR3: TGCGCCAGCAGCTTGGCTTCTAGCGGTCTCAATGAGCAGTTCTTC. The genes are TRBV5-1 and TRBJ2-1, with 7 bases fitting TRBD2. This CDR3 contains 15 residues. The V gene end was trimmed by 0 bases and the J gene end by 6 bases; junction bases not matched to a gene: 6. Per the germline V gene, CDR1 is SGHRS and CDR2 is YFSETQ. The full variable domain, rest sourced from reference TRBV5-1 and TRBJ2-1, is KAGVTQTPRYLIKTRGQQVTLSCSPISGHRSVSWYQQTPGQGLQFLFEYFSETQRNKGNFPGRFSGRQFSNSRSEMNVSTLELGDSALYLCASSLASSGLNEQFFGPGTRLTVL.

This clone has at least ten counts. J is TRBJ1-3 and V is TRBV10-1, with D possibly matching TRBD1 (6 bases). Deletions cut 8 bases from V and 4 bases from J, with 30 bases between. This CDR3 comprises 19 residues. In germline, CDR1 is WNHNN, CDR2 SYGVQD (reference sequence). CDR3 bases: TGCGCCAGCTCCTCCCCTGGGGGCAGGGGCCCCTCCTTCGGAAACACCATATATTTT. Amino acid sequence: CASSSPGGRGPSFGNTIYF.

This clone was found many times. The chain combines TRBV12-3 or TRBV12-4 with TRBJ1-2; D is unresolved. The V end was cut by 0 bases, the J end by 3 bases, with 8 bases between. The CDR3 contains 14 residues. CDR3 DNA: TGTGCCAGCAGTTTAGCGCTCGGAGACTATGGCTACACCTTC. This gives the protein CASSLALGDYGYTF.

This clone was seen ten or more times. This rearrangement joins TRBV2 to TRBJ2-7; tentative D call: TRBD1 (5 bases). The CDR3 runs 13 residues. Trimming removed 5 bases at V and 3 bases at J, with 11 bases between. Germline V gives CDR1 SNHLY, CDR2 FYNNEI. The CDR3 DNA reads TGTGCCAGCAGTTCTGGGGCTCTCTACGAGCAGTACTTC. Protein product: CASSSGALYEQYF. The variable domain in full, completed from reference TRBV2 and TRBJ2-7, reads EPEVTQTPSHQVTQMGQEVILRCVPISNHLYFYWYRQILGQKVEFLVSFYNNEISEKSEIFDDQFSVERPDGSNFTLKIRSTKLEDSAMYFCASSSGALYEQYFGPGTRLTVT.

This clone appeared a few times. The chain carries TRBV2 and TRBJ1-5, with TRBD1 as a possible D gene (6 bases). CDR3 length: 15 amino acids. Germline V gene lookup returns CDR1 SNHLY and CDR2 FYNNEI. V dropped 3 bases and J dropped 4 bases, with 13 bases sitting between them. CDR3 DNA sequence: TGTGCCAGCAGTGATGTCGAAAGGGGGAATCAGCCCCAGCATTTT. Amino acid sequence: CASSDVERGNQPQHF.

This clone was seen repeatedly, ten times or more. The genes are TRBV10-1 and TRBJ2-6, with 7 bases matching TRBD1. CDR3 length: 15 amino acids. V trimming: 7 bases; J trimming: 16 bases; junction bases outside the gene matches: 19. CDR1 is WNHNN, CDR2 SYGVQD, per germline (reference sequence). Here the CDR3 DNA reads TGCGCCAGCATAGGAAGGGGGCGCGGTGGGTCGGTGCTGACTTTC. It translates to CASIGRGRGGSVLTF.

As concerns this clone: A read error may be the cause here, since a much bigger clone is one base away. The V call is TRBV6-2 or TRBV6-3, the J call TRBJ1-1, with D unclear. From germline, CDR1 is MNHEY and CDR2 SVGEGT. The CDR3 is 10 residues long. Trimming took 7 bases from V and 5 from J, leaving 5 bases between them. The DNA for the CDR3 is TGTGCCAGCATACGGACTGAAGCTTTCTTT. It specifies CASIRTEAFF.

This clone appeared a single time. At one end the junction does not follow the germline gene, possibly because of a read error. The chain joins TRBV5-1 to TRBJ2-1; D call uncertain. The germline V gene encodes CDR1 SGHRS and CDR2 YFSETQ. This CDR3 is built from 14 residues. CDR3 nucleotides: TGCGGCAGCAGCCTCCCCTCGTGGAATATGCTACAGTTCTTC. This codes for CGSSLPSWNMLQFF.

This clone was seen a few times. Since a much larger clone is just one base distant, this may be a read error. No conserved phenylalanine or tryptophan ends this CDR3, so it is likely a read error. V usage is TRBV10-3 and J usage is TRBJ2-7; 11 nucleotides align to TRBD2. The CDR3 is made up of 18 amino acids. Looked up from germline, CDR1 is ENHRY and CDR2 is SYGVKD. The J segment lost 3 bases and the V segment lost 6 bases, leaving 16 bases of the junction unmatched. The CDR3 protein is CAIRPGTSGFMGLYEQYL. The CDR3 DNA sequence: TGTGCCATCAGACCCGGGACTAGCGGCTTTATGGGGCTCTACGAGCAGTACCTC.

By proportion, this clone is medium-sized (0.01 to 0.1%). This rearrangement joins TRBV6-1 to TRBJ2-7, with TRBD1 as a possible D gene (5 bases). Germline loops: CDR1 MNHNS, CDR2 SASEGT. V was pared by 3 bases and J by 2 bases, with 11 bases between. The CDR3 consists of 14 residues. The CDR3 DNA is TGTGCCAGCAGTGATCTGGCAGGGACCTACGAGCAGTACTTC. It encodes CASSDLAGTYEQYF.

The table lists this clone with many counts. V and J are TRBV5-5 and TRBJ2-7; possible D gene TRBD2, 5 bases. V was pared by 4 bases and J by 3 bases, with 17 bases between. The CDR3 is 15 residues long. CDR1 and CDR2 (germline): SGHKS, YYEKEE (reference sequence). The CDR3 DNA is TGTGCCAGCAGCCCGGATACTAGAACTCTCTACGAGCAGTACTTC. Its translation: CASSPDTRTLYEQYF.

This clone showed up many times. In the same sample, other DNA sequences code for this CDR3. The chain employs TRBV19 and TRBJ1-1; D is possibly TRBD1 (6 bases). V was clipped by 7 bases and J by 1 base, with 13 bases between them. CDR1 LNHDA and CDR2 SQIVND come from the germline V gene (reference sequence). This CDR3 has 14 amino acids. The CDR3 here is CASIERGTNTEAFF. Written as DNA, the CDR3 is TGTGCCAGTATAGAAAGGGGGACGAACACTGAAGCTTTCTTT.

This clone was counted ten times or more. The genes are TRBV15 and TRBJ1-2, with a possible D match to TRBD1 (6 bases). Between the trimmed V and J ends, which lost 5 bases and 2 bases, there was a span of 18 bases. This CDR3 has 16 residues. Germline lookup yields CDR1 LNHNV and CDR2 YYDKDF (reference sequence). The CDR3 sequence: CATSGLQGNTNYGYTF. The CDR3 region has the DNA TGTGCCACCAGCGGACTACAGGGTAATACGAACTATGGCTACACCTTC.

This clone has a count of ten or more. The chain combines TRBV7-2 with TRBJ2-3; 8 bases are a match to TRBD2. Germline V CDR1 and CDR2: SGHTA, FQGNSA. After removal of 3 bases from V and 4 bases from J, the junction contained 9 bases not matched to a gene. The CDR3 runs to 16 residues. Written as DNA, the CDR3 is TGTGCCAGCAGCTTCCCGGGACTAGTCATTCCAGATACGCAGTATTTT. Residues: CASSFPGLVIPDTQYF.

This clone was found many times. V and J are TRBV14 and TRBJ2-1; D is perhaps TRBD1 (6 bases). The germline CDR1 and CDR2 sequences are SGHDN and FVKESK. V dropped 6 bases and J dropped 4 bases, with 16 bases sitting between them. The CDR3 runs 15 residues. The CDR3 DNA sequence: TGTGCCAGCAGTCAACAGGGCGTCTGGTACAATGAGCAGTTCTTC. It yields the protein CASSQQGVWYNEQFF.

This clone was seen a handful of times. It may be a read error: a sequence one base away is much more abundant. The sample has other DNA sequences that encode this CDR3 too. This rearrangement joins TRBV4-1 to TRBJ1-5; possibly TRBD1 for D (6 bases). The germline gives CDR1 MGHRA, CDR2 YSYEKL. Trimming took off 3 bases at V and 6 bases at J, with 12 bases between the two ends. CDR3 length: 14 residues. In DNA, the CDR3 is TGCGCCAGCAGCCAGGGGGCCACGGGTCAGCCCCAGCATTTT. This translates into CASSQGATGQPQHF.

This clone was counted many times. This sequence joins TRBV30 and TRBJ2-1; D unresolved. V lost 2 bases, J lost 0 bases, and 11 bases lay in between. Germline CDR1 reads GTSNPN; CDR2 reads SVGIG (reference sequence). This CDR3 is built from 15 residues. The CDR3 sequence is CAWSLSQVSYNEQFF. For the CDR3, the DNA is TGTGCCTGGAGTCTAAGCCAGGTCTCCTACAATGAGCAGTTCTTC.

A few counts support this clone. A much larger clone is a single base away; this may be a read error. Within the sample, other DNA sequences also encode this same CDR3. In DNA form, the CDR3 reads TGTGCCAGCAGTGATGAGTCGCAAATCTATAGCAATCAGCCCCAGCATTTT. Its protein is CASSDESQIYSNQPQHF. This chain uses TRBV2 with TRBJ1-5; D is undetermined. This CDR3 contains 17 residues. The ends were cut back, 3 bases at V and 0 bases at J, with 15 bases in the middle. Germline assignment: CDR1 SNHLY and CDR2 FYNNEI. Drawing the rest from reference TRBV2 and TRBJ1-5, the complete variable domain is EPEVTQTPSHQVTQMGQEVILRCVPISNHLYFYWYRQILGQKVEFLVSFYNNEISEKSEIFDDQFSVERPDGSNFTLKIRSTKLEDSAMYFCASSDESQIYSNQPQHFGDGTRLSIL.

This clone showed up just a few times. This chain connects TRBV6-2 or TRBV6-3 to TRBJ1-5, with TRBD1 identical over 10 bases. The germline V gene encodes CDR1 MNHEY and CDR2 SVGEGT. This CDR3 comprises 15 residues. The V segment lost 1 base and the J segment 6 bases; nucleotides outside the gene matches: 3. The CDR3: CASSYWDRGPQPQHF. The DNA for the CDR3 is TGTGCCAGCAGTTACTGGGACAGGGGACCTCAGCCCCAGCATTTT.

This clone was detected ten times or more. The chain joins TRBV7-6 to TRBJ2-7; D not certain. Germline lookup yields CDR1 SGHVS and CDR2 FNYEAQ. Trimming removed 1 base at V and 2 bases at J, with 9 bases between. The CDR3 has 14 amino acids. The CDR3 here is CASSLGTEAYEQYF. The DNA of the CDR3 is TGTGCCAGCAGCTTAGGGACGGAAGCCTACGAGCAGTACTTC.

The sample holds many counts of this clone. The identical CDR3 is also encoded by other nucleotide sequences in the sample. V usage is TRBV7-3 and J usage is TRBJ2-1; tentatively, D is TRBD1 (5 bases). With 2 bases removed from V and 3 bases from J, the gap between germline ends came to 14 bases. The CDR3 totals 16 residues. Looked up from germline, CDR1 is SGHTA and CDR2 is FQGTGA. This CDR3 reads CASSLEAGSGYNEQFF. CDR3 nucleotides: TGTGCCAGCAGCTTAGAGGCAGGGTCGGGCTACAATGAGCAGTTCTTC.

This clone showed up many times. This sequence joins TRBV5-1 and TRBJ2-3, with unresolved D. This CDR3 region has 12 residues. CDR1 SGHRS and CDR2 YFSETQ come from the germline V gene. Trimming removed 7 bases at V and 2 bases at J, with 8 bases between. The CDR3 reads CASPPDTDTQYF. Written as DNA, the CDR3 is TGCGCCAGCCCTCCGGACACAGATACGCAGTATTTT. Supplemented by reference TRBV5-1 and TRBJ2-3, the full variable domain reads KAGVTQTPRYLIKTRGQQVTLSCSPISGHRSVSWYQQTPGQGLQFLFEYFSETQRNKGNFPGRFSGRQFSNSRSEMNVSTLELGDSALYLCASPPDTDTQYFGPGTRLTVL.

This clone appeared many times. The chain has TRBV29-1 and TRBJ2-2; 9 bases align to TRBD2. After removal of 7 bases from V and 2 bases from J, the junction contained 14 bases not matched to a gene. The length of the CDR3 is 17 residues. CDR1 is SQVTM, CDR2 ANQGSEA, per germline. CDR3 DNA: TGCAGCGCCGAAGGGGGGCTAGCGGGAATAAACACCGGGGAGCTGTTTTTT. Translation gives CSAEGGLAGINTGELFF.

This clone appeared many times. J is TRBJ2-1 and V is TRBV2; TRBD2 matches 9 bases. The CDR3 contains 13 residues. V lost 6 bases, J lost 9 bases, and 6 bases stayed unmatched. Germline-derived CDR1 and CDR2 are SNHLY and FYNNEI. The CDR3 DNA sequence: TGTGCCAGCAGAGAGACTAGCGGTAGTGAGCAGTTCTTC. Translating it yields CASRETSGSEQFF.